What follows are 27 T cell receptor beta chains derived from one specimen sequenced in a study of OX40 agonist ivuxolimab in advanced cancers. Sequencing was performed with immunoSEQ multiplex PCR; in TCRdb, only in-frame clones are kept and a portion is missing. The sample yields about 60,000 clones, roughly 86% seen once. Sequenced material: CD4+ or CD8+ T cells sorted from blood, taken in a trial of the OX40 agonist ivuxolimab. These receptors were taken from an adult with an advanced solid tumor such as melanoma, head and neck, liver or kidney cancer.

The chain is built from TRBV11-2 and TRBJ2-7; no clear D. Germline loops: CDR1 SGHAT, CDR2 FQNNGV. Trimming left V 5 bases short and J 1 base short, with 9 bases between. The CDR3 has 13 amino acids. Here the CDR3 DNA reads TGTGCCAGCAGCAGGGTGGGGTCCTACGAGCAGTACTTC. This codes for CASSRVGSYEQYF.

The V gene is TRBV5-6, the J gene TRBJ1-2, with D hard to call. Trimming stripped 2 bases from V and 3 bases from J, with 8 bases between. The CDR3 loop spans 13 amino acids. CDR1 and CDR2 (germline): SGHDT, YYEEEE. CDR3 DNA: TGTGCCAGCAGCTTCTGGGGAGACTATGGCTACACCTTC. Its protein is CASSFWGDYGYTF.

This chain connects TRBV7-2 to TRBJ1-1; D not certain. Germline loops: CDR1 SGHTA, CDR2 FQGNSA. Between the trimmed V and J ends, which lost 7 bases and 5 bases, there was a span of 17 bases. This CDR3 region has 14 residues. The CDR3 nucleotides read TGTGCCAGCACCCCCGCACTACTTTGGACTGAAGCTTTCTTT. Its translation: CASTPALLWTEAFF.

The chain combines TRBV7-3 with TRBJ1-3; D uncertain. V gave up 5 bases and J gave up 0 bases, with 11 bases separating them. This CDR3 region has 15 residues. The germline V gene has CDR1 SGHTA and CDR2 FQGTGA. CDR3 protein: CASSIDSSSGNTIYF. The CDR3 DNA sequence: TGTGCCAGCAGCATAGACTCGAGCTCTGGAAACACCATATATTTT.

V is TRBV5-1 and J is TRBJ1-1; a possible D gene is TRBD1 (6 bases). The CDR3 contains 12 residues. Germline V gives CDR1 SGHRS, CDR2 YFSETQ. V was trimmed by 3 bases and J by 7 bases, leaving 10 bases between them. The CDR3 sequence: CASSSTGVEAFF. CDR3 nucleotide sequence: TGCGCCAGCAGCTCGACAGGCGTTGAAGCTTTCTTT.

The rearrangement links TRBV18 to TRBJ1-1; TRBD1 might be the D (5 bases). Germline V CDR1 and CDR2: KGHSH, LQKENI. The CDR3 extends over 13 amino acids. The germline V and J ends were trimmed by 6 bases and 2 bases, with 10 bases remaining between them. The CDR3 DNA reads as TGTGCCAGCTCTCCTGACAGTAACACTGAAGCTTTCTTT. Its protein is CASSPDSNTEAFF.

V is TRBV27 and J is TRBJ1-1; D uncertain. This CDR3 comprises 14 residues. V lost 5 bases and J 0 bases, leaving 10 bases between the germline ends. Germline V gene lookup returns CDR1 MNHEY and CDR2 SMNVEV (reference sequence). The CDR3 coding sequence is TGTGCCAGCAGTCCGAACCACTTGAACACTGAAGCTTTCTTT. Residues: CASSPNHLNTEAFF.

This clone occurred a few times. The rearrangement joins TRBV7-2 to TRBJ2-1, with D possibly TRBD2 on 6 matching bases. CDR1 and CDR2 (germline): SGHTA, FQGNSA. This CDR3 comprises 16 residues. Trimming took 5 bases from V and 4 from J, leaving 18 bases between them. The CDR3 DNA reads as TGTGCCAGCAGCGCCCAGGCGGGACTGGGGTACAATGAGCAGTTCTTC. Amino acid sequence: CASSAQAGLGYNEQFF. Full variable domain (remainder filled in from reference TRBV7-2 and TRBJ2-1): GAGVSQSPSNKVTEKGKDVELRCDPISGHTALYWYRQSLGQGLEFLIYFQGNSAPDKSGLPSDRFSAERTGGSVSTLTIQRTQQEDSAVYLCASSAQAGLGYNEQFFGPGTRLTVL.

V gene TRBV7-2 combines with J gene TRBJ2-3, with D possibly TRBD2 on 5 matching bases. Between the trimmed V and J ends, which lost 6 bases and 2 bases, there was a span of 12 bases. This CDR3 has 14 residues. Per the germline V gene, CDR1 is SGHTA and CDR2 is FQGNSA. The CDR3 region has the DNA TGTGCCAGCAGTCGGGATCAACTCACAGATACGCAGTATTTT. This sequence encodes CASSRDQLTDTQYF.

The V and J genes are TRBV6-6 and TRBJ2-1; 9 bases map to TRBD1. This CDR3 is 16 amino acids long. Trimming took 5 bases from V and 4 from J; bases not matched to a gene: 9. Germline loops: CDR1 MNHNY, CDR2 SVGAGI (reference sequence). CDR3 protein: CASSAGQGKIYNEQFF. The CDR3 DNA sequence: TGTGCCAGCAGTGCCGGACAGGGGAAAATTTACAATGAGCAGTTCTTC.

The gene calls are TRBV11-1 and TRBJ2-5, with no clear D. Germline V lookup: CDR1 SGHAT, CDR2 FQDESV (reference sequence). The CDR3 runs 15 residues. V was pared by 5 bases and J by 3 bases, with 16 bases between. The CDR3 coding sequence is TGTGCCAGCAGCCATCGGACGGAATTAAAAGAGACCCAGTACTTC. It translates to CASSHRTELKETQYF.

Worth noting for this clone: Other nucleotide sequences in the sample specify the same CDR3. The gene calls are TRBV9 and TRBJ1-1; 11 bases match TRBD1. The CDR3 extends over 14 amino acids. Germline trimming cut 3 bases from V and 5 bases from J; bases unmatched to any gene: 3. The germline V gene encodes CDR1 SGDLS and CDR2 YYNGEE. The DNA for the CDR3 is TGTGCCAGCAGCGCAGGGACAGGGGGGACTGAAGCTTTCTTT. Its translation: CASSAGTGGTEAFF. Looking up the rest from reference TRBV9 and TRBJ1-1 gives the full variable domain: DSGVTQTPKHLITATGQRVTLRCSPRSGDLSVYWYQQSLDQGLQFLIQYYNGEERAKGNILERFSAQQFPDLHSELNLSSLELGDSALYFCASSAGTGGTEAFFGQGTRLTVV.

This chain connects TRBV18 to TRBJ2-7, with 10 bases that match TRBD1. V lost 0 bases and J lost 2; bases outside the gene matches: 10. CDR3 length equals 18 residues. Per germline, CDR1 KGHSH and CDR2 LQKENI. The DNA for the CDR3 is TGTGCCAGCTCACCACCGTCACATACGGGACAGGGGCCCTACGAGCAGTACTTC. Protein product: CASSPPSHTGQGPYEQYF.

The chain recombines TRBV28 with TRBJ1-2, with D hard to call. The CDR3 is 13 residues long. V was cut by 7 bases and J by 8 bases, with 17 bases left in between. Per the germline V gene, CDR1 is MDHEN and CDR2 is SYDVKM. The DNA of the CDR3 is TGTGCCAGCACACAAGGATCCTTAGACGGCTACACCTTC. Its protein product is CASTQGSLDGYTF.

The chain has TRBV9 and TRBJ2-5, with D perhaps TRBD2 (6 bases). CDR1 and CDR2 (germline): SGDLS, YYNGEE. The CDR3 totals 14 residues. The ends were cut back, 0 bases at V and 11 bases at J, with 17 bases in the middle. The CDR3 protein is CASSVGLGSEEQYF. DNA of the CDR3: TGTGCCAGCAGCGTAGGACTAGGGTCTGAAGAGCAGTACTTC.

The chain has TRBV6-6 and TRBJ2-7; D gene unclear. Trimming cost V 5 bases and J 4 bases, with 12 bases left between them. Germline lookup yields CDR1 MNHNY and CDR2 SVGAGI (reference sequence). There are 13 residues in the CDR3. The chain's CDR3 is CASSPPQVYEQYF. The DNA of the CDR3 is TGTGCCAGCAGTCCCCCCCAGGTATACGAGCAGTACTTC.

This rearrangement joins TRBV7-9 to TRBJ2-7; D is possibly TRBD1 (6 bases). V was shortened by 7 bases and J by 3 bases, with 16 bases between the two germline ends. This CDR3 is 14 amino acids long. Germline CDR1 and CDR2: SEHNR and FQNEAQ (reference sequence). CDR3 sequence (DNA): TGTGCCAGCATCTATACAGGGAGTAACTACGAGCAGTACTTC. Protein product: CASIYTGSNYEQYF.

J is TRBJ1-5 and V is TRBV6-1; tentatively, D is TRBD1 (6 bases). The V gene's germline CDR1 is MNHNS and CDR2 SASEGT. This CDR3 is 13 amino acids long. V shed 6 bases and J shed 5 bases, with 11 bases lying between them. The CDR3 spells CASRGQMDQPQHF. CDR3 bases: TGTGCCAGCAGGGGACAAATGGATCAGCCCCAGCATTTT.

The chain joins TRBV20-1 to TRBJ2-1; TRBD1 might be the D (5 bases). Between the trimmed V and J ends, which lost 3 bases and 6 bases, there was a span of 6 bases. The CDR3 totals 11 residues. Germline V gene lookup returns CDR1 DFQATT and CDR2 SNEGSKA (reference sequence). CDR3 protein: CSARQGNEQFF. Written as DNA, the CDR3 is TGCAGTGCTAGGCAGGGCAATGAGCAGTTCTTC.

The CDR3 nucleotides are TGCGCCAGCAGCGTGGAAGGGACAGGTATAGGCTACACCTTC. It encodes CASSVEGTGIGYTF. The chain is built from TRBV5-1 and TRBJ1-2; 8 bases align to TRBD1. Germline V lookup: CDR1 SGHRS, CDR2 YFSETQ. The CDR3 covers 14 residues. J lost 8 bases, V lost 4 bases, and 10 bases had no gene match.

The CDR3 here is CASSHRWGGSYNSPLHF. The CDR3 bases are TGTGCCAGCAGCCACAGGTGGGGAGGTTCCTATAATTCACCCCTCCACTTT. V gene TRBV11-3 combines with J gene TRBJ1-6, with TRBD1 as a possible D gene (5 bases). Trimming removed 5 bases at V and 1 base at J, with 15 bases between. This CDR3 has 17 residues. Germline CDR1 SGHNT, CDR2 YENEEA.

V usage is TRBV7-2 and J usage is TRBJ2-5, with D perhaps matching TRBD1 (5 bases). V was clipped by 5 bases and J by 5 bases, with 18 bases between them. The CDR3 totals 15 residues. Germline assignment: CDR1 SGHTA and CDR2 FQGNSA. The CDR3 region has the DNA TGTGCCAGCAGCCCTCAGTGGGGCCCAAGGGAGACCCAGTACTTC. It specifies CASSPQWGPRETQYF.

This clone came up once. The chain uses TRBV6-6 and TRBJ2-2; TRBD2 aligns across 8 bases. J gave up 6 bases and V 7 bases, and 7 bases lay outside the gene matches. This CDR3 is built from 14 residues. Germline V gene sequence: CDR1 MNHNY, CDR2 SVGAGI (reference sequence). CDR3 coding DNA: TGTGCCAGCACCCACGGGAGGGACGCCGGGGAGCTGTTTTTT. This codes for CASTHGRDAGELFF.

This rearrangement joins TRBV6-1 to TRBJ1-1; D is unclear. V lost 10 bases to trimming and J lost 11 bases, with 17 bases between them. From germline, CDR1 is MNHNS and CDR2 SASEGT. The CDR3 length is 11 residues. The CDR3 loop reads CANRGPGYAFF. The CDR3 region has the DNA TGTGCCAACCGCGGGCCTGGCTACGCTTTCTTT.

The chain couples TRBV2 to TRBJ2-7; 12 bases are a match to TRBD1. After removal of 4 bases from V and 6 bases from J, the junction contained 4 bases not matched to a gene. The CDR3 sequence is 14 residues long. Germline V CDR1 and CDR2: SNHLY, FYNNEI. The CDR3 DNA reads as TGTGCCAGCAGTGTGGGGACAGGGGGCAGCGAGCAGTACTTC. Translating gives CASSVGTGGSEQYF.

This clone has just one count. The CDR3 loop reads CASSVRSTNPDTQYF. CDR3 in DNA: TGTGCCAGCAGCGTAAGGTCAACGAATCCAGATACGCAGTATTTT. The chain joins TRBV9 to TRBJ2-3; D is uncertain. V was cut by 1 base and J by 4 bases, with 13 bases left in between. The CDR3 runs 15 residues. CDR1 SGDLS and CDR2 YYNGEE come from the germline V gene.

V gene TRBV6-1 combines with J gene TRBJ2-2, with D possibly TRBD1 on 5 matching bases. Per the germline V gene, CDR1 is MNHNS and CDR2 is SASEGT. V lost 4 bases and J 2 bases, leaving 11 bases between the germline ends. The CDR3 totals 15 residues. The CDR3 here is CASSVLGVNTGELFF. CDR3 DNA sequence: TGTGCCAGCAGTGTCCTAGGGGTTAACACCGGGGAGCTGTTTTTT.